A single sample gave rise to the 8 T cell receptor beta chains below, sequenced in a study of beta chain features in type 1 diabetes. The study reverse transcribed the entire isolated RNA, so it sequenced expressed TCRB transcripts. Assay used: immunoSEQ multiplex PCR; TCRdb lists only in-frame clones, some missing. The top ten hold 0.05% to 0.07% of the sample, which has hundreds of thousands of clones, approximately 28% seen once. The sample consisted of naive CD4+ T cells from blood. These receptors all come from a man between 18 and 29 years old in good health.

The sample holds a few counts of this clone. Other nucleotide sequences from this sample produce the same CDR3. V usage is TRBV2 and J usage is TRBJ2-1; 7 bases map to TRBD1. CDR3 size: 14 residues. With 6 bases clipped from V and 0 bases from J, the junction kept 2 bases outside the gene matches. Germline V gene lookup returns CDR1 SNHLY and CDR2 FYNNEI. The chain's CDR3 is CASSRTGSYNEQFF. As DNA, the CDR3 is TGTGCCAGCAGCAGGACAGGCTCCTACAATGAGCAGTTCTTC.

The J gene is TRBJ2-3, the V gene TRBV30, with 7 positions matching TRBD2. V lost 4 bases to trimming and J lost 0 bases; unmatched junction nucleotides: 4. This CDR3 region has 14 residues. CDR1 is GTSNPN, CDR2 SVGIG, per germline (reference sequence). CDR3 nucleotides: TGTGCCTGGAATCTAGCGGAGAGCACAGATACGCAGTATTTT. Its protein product is CAWNLAESTDTQYF. The full variable domain, in which reference TRBV30 and TRBJ2-3 provide the parts outside the CDR3, is SQTIHQWPATLVQPVGSPLSLECTVEGTSNPNLYWYRQAAGRGLQLLFYSVGIGQISSEVPQNLSASRPQDRQFILSSKKLLLSDSGFYLCAWNLAESTDTQYFGPGTRLTVL.

This clone has just a few counts. The rearrangement links TRBV10-3 to TRBJ2-4; the D gene is possibly TRBD2 (6 bases). CDR1 and CDR2 from the germline V gene are ENHRY and SYGVKD. Between the trimmed V and J ends, which lost 0 bases and 6 bases, there was a span of 6 bases. CDR3 length: 13 residues. The CDR3 DNA reads TGTGCCATCAGTGAGTCGCGGGGAAACATTCAGTACTTC. Translating gives CAISESRGNIQYF.

The chain employs TRBV5-1 and TRBJ2-3; D gene uncertain. Germline V gene data show CDR1 as SGHRS and CDR2 as YFSETQ. The CDR3 spans 16 residues. Trimming pared 2 bases from V and 0 bases from J, leaving 13 bases between. The CDR3 sequence: CASSFPFTPSTDTQYF. CDR3 nucleotides: TGCGCCAGCAGCTTCCCATTTACACCTAGCACAGATACGCAGTATTTT. Full variable domain (remainder filled in from reference TRBV5-1 and TRBJ2-3): KAGVTQTPRYLIKTRGQQVTLSCSPISGHRSVSWYQQTPGQGLQFLFEYFSETQRNKGNFPGRFSGRQFSNSRSEMNVSTLELGDSALYLCASSFPFTPSTDTQYFGPGTRLTVL.

The chain recombines TRBV25-1 with TRBJ2-3; weak D call: TRBD2 (5 bases). The CDR3 contains 14 residues. Germline-derived CDR1 and CDR2 are MGHDK and SYGVNS. V dropped 3 bases and J dropped 4 bases, with 11 bases sitting between them. The CDR3 DNA follows: TGTGCCAGCAGTGATCCAACAGCGGCAGATACGCAGTATTTT. This gives the protein CASSDPTAADTQYF.

V and J are TRBV9 and TRBJ2-1; 7 bases line up with TRBD1. The CDR3 consists of 14 residues. V gave up 0 bases and J gave up 6 bases; unmatched junction bases: 3. Germline CDR1 reads SGDLS; CDR2 reads YYNGEE. CDR3 sequence reads: CASSVAAGGNEQFF. The CDR3 region has the DNA TGTGCCAGCAGCGTAGCTGCAGGGGGCAATGAGCAGTTCTTC.

A few counts support this clone. The chain combines TRBV7-2 with TRBJ2-1; D possibly matches TRBD1 or TRBD2 (5 bases each). The CDR3 is made up of 15 amino acids. The V gene's germline CDR1 is SGHTA and CDR2 FQGNSA. The V end lost 2 bases, the J end lost 2 bases, and 10 bases lay between the germline ends. CDR3 protein: CASSLFSGPYNEQFF. For the CDR3, the DNA is TGTGCCAGCAGCTTATTCTCGGGACCCTACAATGAGCAGTTCTTC.

In this sample, this clone turned up a few times. This rearrangement joins TRBV14 to TRBJ2-4, with a tentative D call TRBD1 (6 bases). The germline V gene has CDR1 SGHDN and CDR2 FVKESK. The CDR3 has 14 amino acids. The V end was cut by 3 bases, the J end by 4 bases, with 10 bases between. CDR3 in amino acids: CASSQADRKNIQYF. As DNA, the CDR3 is TGTGCCAGCAGCCAGGCTGACAGGAAAAACATTCAGTACTTC.